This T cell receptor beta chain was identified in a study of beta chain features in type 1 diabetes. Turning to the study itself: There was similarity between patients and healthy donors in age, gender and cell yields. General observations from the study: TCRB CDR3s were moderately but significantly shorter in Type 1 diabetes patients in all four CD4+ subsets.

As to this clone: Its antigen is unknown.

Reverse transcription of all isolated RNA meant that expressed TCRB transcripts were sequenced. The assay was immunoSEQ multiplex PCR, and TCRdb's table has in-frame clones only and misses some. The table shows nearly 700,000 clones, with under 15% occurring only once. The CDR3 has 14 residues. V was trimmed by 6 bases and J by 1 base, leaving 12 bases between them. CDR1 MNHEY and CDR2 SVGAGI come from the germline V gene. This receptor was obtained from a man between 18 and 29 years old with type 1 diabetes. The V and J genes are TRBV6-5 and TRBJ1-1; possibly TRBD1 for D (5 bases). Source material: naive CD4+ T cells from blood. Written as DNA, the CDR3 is TGTGCCAGCAGCCACCCTCAGGGGAACACTGAAGCTTTCTTT. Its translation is CASSHPQGNTEAFF.